These 8 T cell receptor beta chains were all obtained from the same sample, sequenced in a study of cytomegalovirus exposure and HLA in healthy donors. Some clones are missing from TCRdb's copy, which holds only in-frame ones; the method was immunoSEQ multiplex PCR. The sample gives fewer than 250,000 clones, around 87% of which show up once; approximately 2.5% is in the top ten. Sequenced: PBMCs. The receptors here all came from a man aged 18 to 30 in good health and CMV-seronegative.

The genes are TRBV28 and TRBJ1-1; maybe TRBD1 (5 bases). V was cut by 5 bases and J by 3 bases, with 13 bases left in between. The CDR3 loop spans 14 amino acids. Germline lookup yields CDR1 MDHEN and CDR2 SYDVKM. CDR3 in amino acids: CASSQVPGDTEAFF. The DNA of the CDR3 is TGTGCCAGCAGTCAGGTCCCGGGGGACACTGAAGCTTTCTTT.

The J gene is TRBJ2-7, the V gene TRBV19; the D gene is possibly TRBD1 (5 bases). The length of the CDR3 is 15 residues. Trimming cost V 3 bases and J 5 bases, with 17 bases left between them. CDR1 LNHDA and CDR2 SQIVND come from the germline V gene (reference sequence). The CDR3 DNA is TGTGCCAGTAGTATTAATGCAGGGATGAATGACGAGCAGTACTTC. Its translation: CASSINAGMNDEQYF.

The chain joins TRBV27 to TRBJ1-2; D possibly corresponds to TRBD1 (5 bases). Trimming removed 4 bases from V and 4 bases from J, with 16 bases in between. The germline V gene encodes CDR1 MNHEY and CDR2 SMNVEV (reference sequence). The CDR3 covers 15 residues. The CDR3, as DNA: TGTGCCAGCAGTTATGGGGAGGGGAGAGGCTATGGCTACACCTTC. This codes for CASSYGEGRGYGYTF.

CDR3 nucleotide sequence: TGTGCCAGCAGCCCCGATGGCAGGAGCACAGATACGCAGTATTTT. Translation gives CASSPDGRSTDTQYF. The V call is TRBV9, the J call TRBJ2-3, with D hard to call. The CDR3 is 15 residues long. Germline CDR1 is SGDLS and CDR2 is YYNGEE. Between the trimmed V and J ends, which lost 4 bases and 0 bases, there was a span of 12 bases.

The chain links TRBV4-1 to TRBJ2-1; 12 bases fit TRBD2. The CDR3 sequence is 17 residues long. V lost 4 bases and J lost 4; bases outside the gene matches: 8. CDR1 MGHRA and CDR2 YSYEKL come from the germline V gene. CDR3 in amino acids: CASSPSSTSGRYNEQFF. CDR3 nucleotide sequence: TGCGCCAGCAGCCCGAGCTCGACTAGCGGGAGATACAATGAGCAGTTCTTC.

The V call is TRBV7-2, the J call TRBJ2-2, with TRBD2 matching 12 bases. V lost 10 bases, J lost 2 bases, and 5 bases stayed unmatched. The CDR3 is 15 amino acids. CDR1 SGHTA and CDR2 FQGNSA come from the germline V gene. As DNA, the CDR3 is TGTGCCACCCCTGGACTAGCGGGAAACACCGGGGAGCTGTTTTTT. This encodes CATPGLAGNTGELFF.

This chain links TRBV11-1 with TRBJ2-7; D is possibly TRBD2 (5 bases). The CDR3 runs 14 residues. The V gene lost 1 base and the J gene lost 2 bases, with 9 bases spanning the gap. Germline V gene lookup returns CDR1 SGHAT and CDR2 FQDESV (reference sequence). As DNA, the CDR3 is TGTGCCAGCAGCTTAGACACGGGGACCTACGAGCAGTACTTC. This translates into CASSLDTGTYEQYF.

The chain carries TRBV9 and TRBJ2-3, with D possibly being TRBD1 (7 bases). This CDR3 comprises 13 residues. V shed 3 bases and J shed 8 bases, with 13 bases lying between them. Per the germline V gene, CDR1 is SGDLS and CDR2 is YYNGEE. In DNA form, the CDR3 reads TGTGCCAGCAGCGCAGGGGGGACACCTACGCAGTATTTT. Translated: CASSAGGTPTQYF.